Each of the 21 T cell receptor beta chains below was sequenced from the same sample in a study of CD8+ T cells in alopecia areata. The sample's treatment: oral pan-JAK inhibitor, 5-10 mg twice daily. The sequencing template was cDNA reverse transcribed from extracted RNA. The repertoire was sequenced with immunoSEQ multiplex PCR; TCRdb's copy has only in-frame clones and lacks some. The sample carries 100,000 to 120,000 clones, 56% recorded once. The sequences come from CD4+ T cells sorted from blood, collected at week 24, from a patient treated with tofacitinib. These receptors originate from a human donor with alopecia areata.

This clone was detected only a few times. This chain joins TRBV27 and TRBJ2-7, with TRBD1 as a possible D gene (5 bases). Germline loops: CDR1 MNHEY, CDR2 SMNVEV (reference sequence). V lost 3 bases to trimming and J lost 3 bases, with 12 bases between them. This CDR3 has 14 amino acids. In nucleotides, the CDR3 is TGTGCCAGCAGTTTCGCCCAGGGCCGCTACGAGCAGTACTTC. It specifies CASSFAQGRYEQYF.

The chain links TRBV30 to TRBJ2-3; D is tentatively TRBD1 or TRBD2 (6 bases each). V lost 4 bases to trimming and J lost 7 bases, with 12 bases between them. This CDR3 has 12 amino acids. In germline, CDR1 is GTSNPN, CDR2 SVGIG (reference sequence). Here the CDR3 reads CAWKEGGYTQYF. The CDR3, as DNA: TGTGCCTGGAAGGAGGGGGGATATACGCAGTATTTT.

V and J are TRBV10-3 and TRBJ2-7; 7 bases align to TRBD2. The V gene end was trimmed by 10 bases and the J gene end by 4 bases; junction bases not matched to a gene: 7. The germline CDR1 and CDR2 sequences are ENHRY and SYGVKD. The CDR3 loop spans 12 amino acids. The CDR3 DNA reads TGTGCCACCAGACGGGGGGAGTACGAGCAGTACTTC. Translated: CATRRGEYEQYF.

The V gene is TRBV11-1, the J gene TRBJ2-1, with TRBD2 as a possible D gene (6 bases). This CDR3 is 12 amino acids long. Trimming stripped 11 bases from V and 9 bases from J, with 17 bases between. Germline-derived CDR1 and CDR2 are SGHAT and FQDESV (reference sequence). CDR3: CAARSGGGEQFF. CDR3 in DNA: TGTGCCGCCCGTAGTGGGGGAGGTGAGCAGTTCTTC.

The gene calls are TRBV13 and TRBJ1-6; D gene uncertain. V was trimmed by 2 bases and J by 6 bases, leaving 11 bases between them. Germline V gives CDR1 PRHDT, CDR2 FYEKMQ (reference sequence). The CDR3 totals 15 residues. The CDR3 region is CASSLQVNLNSPLHF. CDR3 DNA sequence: TGTGCCAGCAGCTTACAGGTGAATCTTAATTCACCCCTCCACTTT. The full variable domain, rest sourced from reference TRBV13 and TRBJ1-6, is AAGVIQSPRHLIKEKRETATLKCYPIPRHDTVYWYQQGPGQDPQFLISFYEKMQSDKGSIPDRFSAQQFSDYHSELNMSSLELGDSALYFCASSLQVNLNSPLHFGNGTRLTVT.

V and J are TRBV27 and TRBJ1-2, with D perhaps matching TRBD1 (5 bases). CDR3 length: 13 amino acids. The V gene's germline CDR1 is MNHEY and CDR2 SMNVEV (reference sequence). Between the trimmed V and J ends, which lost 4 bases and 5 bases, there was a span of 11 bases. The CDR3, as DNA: TGTGCCAGCAGTTCCGACAGTCTATATGGCTACACCTTC. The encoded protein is CASSSDSLYGYTF.

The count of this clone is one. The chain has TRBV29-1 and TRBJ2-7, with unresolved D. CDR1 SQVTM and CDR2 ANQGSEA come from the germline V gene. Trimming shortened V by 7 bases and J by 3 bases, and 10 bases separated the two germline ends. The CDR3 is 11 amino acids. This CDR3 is CSALMNYEQYF. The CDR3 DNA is TGCAGCGCCCTTATGAACTACGAGCAGTACTTC.

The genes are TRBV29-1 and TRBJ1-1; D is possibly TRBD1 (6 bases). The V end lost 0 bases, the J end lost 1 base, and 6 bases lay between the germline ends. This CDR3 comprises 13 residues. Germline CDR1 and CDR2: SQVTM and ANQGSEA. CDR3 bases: TGCAGCGTTGAAGAACAGGGGAACACTGAAGCTTTCTTT. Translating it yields CSVEEQGNTEAFF. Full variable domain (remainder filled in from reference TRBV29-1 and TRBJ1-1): SAVISQKPSRDICQRGTSLTIQCQVDSQVTMMFWYRQQPGQSLTLIATANQGSEATYESGFVIDKFPISRPNLTFSTLTVSNMSPEDSSIYLCSVEEQGNTEAFFGQGTRLTVV.

CDR3 sequence (DNA): TGCAGTGCAGGGGGGAACTATGGCTACACCTTC. Translation gives CSAGGNYGYTF. The J gene is TRBJ1-2, the V gene TRBV20-1, with D perhaps matching TRBD1 (6 bases). Germline V CDR1 and CDR2: DFQATT, SNEGSKA (reference sequence). This CDR3 contains 11 residues. V was pared by 6 bases and J by 2 bases, with 7 bases between.

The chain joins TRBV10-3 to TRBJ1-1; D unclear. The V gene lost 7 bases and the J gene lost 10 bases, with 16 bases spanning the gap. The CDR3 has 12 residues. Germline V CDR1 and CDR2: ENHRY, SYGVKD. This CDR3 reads CAITSYPGGAFF. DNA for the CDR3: TGTGCCATCACCTCTTATCCGGGAGGAGCTTTCTTT.

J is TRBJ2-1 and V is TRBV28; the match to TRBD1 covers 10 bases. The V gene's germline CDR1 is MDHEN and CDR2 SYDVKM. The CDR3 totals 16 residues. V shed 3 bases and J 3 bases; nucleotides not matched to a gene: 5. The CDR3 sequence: CASSLRTGGFYNEQFF. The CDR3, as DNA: TGTGCCAGCAGTTTGCGGACAGGGGGTTTCTACAATGAGCAGTTCTTC.

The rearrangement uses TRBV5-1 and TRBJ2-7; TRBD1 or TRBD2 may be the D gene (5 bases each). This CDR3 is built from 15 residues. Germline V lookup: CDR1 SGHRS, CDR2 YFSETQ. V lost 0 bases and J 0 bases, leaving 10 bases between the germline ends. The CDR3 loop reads CASSLAAGSSYEQYF. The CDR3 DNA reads TGCGCCAGCAGCTTGGCGGCAGGGAGCTCCTACGAGCAGTACTTC. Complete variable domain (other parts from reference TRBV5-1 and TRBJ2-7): KAGVTQTPRYLIKTRGQQVTLSCSPISGHRSVSWYQQTPGQGLQFLFEYFSETQRNKGNFPGRFSGRQFSNSRSEMNVSTLELGDSALYLCASSLAAGSSYEQYFGPGTRLTVT.

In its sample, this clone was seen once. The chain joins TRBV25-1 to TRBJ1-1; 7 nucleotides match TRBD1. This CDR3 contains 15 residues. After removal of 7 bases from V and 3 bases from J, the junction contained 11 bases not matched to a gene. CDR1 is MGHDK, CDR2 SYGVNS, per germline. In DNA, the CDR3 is TGTGCCAGCACCTCCGGCCAGGGGGGATACACTGAAGCTTTCTTT. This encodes CASTSGQGGYTEAFF. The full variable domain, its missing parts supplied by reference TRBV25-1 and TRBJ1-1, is EADIYQTPRYLVIGTGKKITLECSQTMGHDKMYWYQQDPGMELHLIHYSYGVNSTEKGDLSSESTVSRIRTEHFPLTLESARPSHTSQYLCASTSGQGGYTEAFFGQGTRLTVV.

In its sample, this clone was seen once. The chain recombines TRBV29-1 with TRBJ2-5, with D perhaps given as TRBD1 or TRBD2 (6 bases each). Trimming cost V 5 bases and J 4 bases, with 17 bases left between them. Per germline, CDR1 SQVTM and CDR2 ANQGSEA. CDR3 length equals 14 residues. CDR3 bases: TGCAGCGTTCTATCCCTAGGGGGGCGAGAGACCCAGTACTTC. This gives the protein CSVLSLGGRETQYF. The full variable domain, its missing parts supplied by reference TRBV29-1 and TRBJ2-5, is SAVISQKPSRDICQRGTSLTIQCQVDSQVTMMFWYRQQPGQSLTLIATANQGSEATYESGFVIDKFPISRPNLTFSTLTVSNMSPEDSSIYLCSVLSLGGRETQYFGPGTRLLVL.

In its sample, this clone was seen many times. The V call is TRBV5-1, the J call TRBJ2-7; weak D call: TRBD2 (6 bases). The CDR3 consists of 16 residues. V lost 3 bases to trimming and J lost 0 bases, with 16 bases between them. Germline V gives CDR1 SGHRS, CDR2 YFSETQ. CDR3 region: CASSSEGGVSSYEQYF. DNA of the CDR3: TGCGCCAGCAGCTCGGAGGGCGGAGTGAGCTCCTACGAGCAGTACTTC.

CDR3 in DNA: TGCGCCAGCAGCCAAGATCGGGGGCGGGGAGCTCATGAGACCCAGTACTTC. It codes for CASSQDRGRGAHETQYF. This chain uses TRBV4-3 with TRBJ2-5, with D possibly being TRBD1 or TRBD2 (6 bases each). The germline V gene encodes CDR1 LGHNA and CDR2 YSLEER. This CDR3 region has 17 residues. V gave up 0 bases and J gave up 5 bases, with 19 bases separating them.

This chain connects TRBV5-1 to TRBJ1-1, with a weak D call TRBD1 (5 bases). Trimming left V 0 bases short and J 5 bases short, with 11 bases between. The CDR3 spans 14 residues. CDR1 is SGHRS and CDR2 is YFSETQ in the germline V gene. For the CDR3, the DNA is TGCGCCAGCAGCTTGGAGGGACCCAGGACTGAAGCTTTCTTT. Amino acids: CASSLEGPRTEAFF.

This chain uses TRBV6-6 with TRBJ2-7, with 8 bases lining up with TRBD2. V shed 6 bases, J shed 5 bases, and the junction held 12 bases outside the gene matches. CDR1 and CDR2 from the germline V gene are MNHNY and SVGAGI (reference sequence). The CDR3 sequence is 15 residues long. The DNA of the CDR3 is TGTGCCAGCAGATCCCTCGGCGGGGGGATGGACGAGCAGTACTTC. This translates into CASRSLGGGMDEQYF.

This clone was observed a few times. In DNA, the CDR3 is TGTGCCAGCTCACGCGGGGACGTCTACAATGAGCAGTTCTTC. Translation: CASSRGDVYNEQFF. The rearrangement links TRBV18 to TRBJ2-1; weak D call: TRBD2 (6 bases). CDR3 size: 14 residues. Germline CDR1 reads KGHSH; CDR2 reads LQKENI. The V end lost 4 bases, the J end lost 3 bases, and 10 bases lay between the germline ends. Complete variable domain (other parts from reference TRBV18 and TRBJ2-1): NAGVMQNPRHLVRRRGQEARLRCSPMKGHSHVYWYRQLPEEGLKFMVYLQKENIIDESGMPKERFSAEFPKEGPSILRIQQVVRGDSAAYFCASSRGDVYNEQFFGPGTRLTVL.

CDR3 nucleotides: TGTGCCAGCAGGGGGCCCGGGACGGCTTATGGCTACACCTTC. It yields the protein CASRGPGTAYGYTF. The chain couples TRBV28 to TRBJ1-2; D possibly corresponds to TRBD1 (5 bases). V gave up 6 bases and J gave up 5 bases, with 16 bases separating them. CDR3 length: 14 residues. CDR1 is MDHEN, CDR2 SYDVKM, per germline.

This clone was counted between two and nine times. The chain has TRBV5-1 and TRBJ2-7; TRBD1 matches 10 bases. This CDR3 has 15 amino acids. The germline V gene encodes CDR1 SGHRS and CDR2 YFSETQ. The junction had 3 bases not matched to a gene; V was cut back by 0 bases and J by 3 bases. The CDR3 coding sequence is TGCGCCAGCAGCTTGGCTGGGACAGGGGACTACGAGCAGTACTTC. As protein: CASSLAGTGDYEQYF.